The entry below gives a single TCR beta chain sequence along with its context. At the DNA level, this CDR3 is encoded by other sequences in the same sample as well. This record belongs to a study of T cell responses to AZD1222 COVID-19 vaccine. Data came from immunoSEQ multiplex PCR; TCRdb stores just in-frame clones and leaves some out. The table lists 95,000 to 110,000 clones, nearly 90% of them singletons. Germline loops: CDR1 SGHRS, CDR2 YFSETQ. The ends lost 1 base at V and 5 bases at J; junction bases unmatched: 3. The CDR3 extends over 14 amino acids. The V and J genes are TRBV5-1 and TRBJ1-1; 9 bases map to TRBD1. The sequence came from an adult who received the AZD1222 COVID-19 vaccine. Here the sequenced sample was peripheral blood, taken 28 days after the second AZD1222 dose. As DNA, the CDR3 is TGCGCCAGCAGCTTGACAGGGGGCGGGACTGAAGCTTTCTTT. Translating it yields CASSLTGGGTEAFF.